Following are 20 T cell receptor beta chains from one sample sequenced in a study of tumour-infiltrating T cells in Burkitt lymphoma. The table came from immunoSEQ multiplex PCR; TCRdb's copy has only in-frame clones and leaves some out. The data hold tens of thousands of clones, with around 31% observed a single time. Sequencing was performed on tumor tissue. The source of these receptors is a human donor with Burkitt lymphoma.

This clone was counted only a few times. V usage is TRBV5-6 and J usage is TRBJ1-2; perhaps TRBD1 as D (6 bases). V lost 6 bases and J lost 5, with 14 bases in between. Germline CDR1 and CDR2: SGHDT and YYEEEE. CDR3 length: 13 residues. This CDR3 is CASKTGSLYGYTF. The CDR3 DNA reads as TGTGCCAGCAAAACAGGGTCTTTGTATGGCTACACCTTC.

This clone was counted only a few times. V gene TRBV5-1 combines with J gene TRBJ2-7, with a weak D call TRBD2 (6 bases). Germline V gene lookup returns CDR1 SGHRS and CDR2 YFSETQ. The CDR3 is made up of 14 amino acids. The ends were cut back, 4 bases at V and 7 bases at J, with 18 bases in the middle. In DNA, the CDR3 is TGCGCCAGCAGCGACGCGGGGCGGTTAAAGGAGCAGTACTTC. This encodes CASSDAGRLKEQYF. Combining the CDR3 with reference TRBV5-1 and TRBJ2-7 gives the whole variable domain KAGVTQTPRYLIKTRGQQVTLSCSPISGHRSVSWYQQTPGQGLQFLFEYFSETQRNKGNFPGRFSGRQFSNSRSEMNVSTLELGDSALYLCASSDAGRLKEQYFGPGTRLTVT.

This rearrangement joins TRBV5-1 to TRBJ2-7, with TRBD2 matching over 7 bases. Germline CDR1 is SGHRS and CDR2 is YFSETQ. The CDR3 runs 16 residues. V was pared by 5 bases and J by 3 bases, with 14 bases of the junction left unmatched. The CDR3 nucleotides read TGCGCCAGCAGGACCTCGGCGGCTAGCGGATTCTACGAGCAGTACTTC. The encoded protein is CASRTSAASGFYEQYF. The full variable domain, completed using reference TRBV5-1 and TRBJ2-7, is KAGVTQTPRYLIKTRGQQVTLSCSPISGHRSVSWYQQTPGQGLQFLFEYFSETQRNKGNFPGRFSGRQFSNSRSEMNVSTLELGDSALYLCASRTSAASGFYEQYFGPGTRLTVT.

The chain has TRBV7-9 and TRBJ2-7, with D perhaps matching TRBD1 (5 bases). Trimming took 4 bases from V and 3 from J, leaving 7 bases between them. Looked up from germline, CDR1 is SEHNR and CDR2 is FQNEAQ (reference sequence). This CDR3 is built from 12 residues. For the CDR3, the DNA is TGTGCCAGCAGCTCCAGGGTCTACGAGCAGTACTTC. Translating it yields CASSSRVYEQYF.

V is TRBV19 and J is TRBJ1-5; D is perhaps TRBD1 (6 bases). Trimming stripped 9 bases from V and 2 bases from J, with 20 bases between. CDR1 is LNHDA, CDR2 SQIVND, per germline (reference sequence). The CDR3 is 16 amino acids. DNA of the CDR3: TGTGCCAGCTCCTTGGGGGGCGGGGGCGGCAATCAGCCCCAGCATTTT. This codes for CASSLGGGGGNQPQHF.

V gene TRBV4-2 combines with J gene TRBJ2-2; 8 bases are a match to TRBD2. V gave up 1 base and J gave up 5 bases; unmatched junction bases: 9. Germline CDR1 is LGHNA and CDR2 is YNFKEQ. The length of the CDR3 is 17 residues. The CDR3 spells CASSQVVKRGLTGELFF. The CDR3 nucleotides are TGTGCCAGCAGCCAAGTCGTAAAGCGGGGGCTAACCGGGGAGCTGTTTTTT.

CDR3 protein: CASSPGQPQETQYF. For the CDR3, the DNA is TGCGCCAGCAGCCCCGGACAGCCCCAAGAGACCCAGTACTTC. The rearrangement joins TRBV5-1 to TRBJ2-5; TRBD1 is a possible D gene (6 bases). Germline V gene data show CDR1 as SGHRS and CDR2 as YFSETQ. The CDR3 covers 14 residues. Trimming removed 4 bases from V and 1 base from J, with 11 bases in between. The whole variable domain, filled in from reference TRBV5-1 and TRBJ2-5, reads KAGVTQTPRYLIKTRGQQVTLSCSPISGHRSVSWYQQTPGQGLQFLFEYFSETQRNKGNFPGRFSGRQFSNSRSEMNVSTLELGDSALYLCASSPGQPQETQYFGPGTRLLVL.

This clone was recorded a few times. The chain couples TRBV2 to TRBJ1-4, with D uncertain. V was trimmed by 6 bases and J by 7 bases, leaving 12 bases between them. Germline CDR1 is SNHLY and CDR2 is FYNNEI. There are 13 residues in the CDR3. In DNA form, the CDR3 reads TGTGCCAGCAGGGGCGGTCGTGGTGAAAAACTGTTTTTT. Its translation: CASRGGRGEKLFF.

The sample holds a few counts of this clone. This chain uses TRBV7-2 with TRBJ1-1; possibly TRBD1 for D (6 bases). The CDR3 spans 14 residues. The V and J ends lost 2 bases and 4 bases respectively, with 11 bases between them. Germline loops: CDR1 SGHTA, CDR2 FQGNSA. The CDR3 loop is CASSLQGRGTEAFF. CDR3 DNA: TGTGCCAGCAGCTTACAGGGGAGGGGCACTGAAGCTTTCTTT.

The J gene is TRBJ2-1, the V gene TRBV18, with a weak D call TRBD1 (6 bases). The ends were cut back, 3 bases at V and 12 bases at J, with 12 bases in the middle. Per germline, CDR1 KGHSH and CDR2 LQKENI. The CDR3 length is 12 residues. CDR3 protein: CASSPSGDGQFF. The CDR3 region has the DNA TGTGCCAGCTCACCCTCAGGGGACGGGCAGTTCTTC.

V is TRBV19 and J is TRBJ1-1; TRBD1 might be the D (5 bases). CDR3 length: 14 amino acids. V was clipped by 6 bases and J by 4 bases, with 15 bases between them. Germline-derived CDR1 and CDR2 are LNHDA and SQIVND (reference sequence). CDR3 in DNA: TGTGCCAGTAGCCACCTTCAGGGACCCACTGAAGCTTTCTTT. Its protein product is CASSHLQGPTEAFF.

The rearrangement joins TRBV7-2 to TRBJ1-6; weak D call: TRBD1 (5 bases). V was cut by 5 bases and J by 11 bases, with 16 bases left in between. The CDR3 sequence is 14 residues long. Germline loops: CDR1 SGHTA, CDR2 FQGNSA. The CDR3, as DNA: TGTGCCAGCAGCGTCGGGACGGCCTCGGCACCCCTCCACTTT. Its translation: CASSVGTASAPLHF.

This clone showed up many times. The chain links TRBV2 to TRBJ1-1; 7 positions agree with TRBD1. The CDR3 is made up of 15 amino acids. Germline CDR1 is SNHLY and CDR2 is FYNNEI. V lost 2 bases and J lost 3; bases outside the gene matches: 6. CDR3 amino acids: CASSEPDRFYTEAFF. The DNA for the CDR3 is TGTGCCAGCAGTGAACCGGACAGGTTCTACACTGAAGCTTTCTTT.

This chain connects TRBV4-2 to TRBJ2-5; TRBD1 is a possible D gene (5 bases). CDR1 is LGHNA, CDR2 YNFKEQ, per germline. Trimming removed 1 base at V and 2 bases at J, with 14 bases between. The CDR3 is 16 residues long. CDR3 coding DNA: TGTGCCAGCAGCCAAGCGGGCCGACAGAAGCAAGAGACCCAGTACTTC. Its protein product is CASSQAGRQKQETQYF.

The CDR3 here is CASSQEIRGGQAYEQYF. Here the CDR3 DNA reads TGTGCCAGCAGCCAAGAAATAAGAGGGGGCCAGGCATACGAGCAGTACTTC. The chain uses TRBV14 and TRBJ2-7; TRBD1 matches 7 bases. With 0 bases clipped from V and 4 bases from J, the junction kept 12 bases outside the gene matches. The CDR3 extends over 17 amino acids. Germline assignment: CDR1 SGHDN and CDR2 FVKESK.

The CDR3 region is CASSLLGVSYEQYF. The DNA for the CDR3 is TGTGCCAGCAGTTTACTGGGGGTGTCCTACGAGCAGTACTTC. The rearrangement links TRBV27 to TRBJ2-7; the D gene could be TRBD1 or TRBD2 (5 bases each). CDR1 and CDR2 (germline): MNHEY, SMNVEV (reference sequence). V was clipped by 2 bases and J by 1 base, with 9 bases between them. The CDR3 consists of 14 residues.

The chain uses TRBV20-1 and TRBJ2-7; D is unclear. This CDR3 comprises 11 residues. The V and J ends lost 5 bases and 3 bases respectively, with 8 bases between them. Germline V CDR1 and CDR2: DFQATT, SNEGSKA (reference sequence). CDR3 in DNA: TGCAGTGCTTTCGAGTACTACGAGCAGTACTTC. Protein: CSAFEYYEQYF.

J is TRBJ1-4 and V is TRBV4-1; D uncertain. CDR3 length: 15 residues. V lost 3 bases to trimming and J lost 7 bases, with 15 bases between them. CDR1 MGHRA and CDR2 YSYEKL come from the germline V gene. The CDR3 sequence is CASSHLEGQGEKLFF. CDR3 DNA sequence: TGCGCCAGCAGCCACCTCGAAGGGCAAGGTGAAAAACTGTTTTTT.

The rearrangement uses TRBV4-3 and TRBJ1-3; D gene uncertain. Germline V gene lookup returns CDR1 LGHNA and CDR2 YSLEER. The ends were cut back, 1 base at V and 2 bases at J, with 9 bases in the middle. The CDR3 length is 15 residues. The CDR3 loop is CASSQVTGTGNTIYF. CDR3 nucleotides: TGCGCCAGCAGCCAAGTCACGGGGACTGGAAACACCATATATTTT.

CDR3: CASSTYAGANVLTF. In DNA, the CDR3 is TGCGCCAGCAGCACGTACGCTGGGGCCAACGTCCTGACTTTC. The chain combines TRBV5-1 with TRBJ2-6, with no clear D. The CDR3 is 14 residues long. The V gene's germline CDR1 is SGHRS and CDR2 YFSETQ. Trimming cost V 4 bases and J 2 bases, with 7 bases left between them. Full variable domain (missing parts from reference TRBV5-1 and TRBJ2-6): KAGVTQTPRYLIKTRGQQVTLSCSPISGHRSVSWYQQTPGQGLQFLFEYFSETQRNKGNFPGRFSGRQFSNSRSEMNVSTLELGDSALYLCASSTYAGANVLTFGAGSRLTVL.